The 5 T cell receptor beta chains presented below share a single source sample, sequenced in a study of blood T cell repertoires in COVID-19. TCRdb's copy holds only in-frame clones and misses some; the assay was immunoSEQ multiplex PCR. The table lists 250,000 or so clones, roughly 86% of them singletons. The sample consisted of PBMCs or T cells enriched from blood (not recorded which). The receptor source for this set is a woman in her 30s with acute COVID-19.

This clone is a singleton in its sample. The chain is built from TRBV19 and TRBJ1-2; D gene unclear. The CDR3 covers 15 residues. The V gene's germline CDR1 is LNHDA and CDR2 SQIVND (reference sequence). Trimming stripped 7 bases from V and 0 bases from J, with 15 bases between. CDR3 coding DNA: TGTGCCAGTACCACCGTTGAGGGCGCTAACTATGGCTACACCTTC. Protein product: CASTTVEGANYGYTF.

The chain links TRBV4-1 to TRBJ2-5, with a weak D call TRBD1 (5 bases). CDR3 size: 15 residues. Trimming cost V 3 bases and J 0 bases, with 11 bases left between them. Per germline, CDR1 MGHRA and CDR2 YSYEKL. The CDR3 is CASSHVTGNQETQYF. The CDR3 nucleotides are TGCGCCAGCAGCCACGTAACAGGTAACCAAGAGACCCAGTACTTC.

V and J are TRBV20-1 and TRBJ2-5; 8 bases map to TRBD2. The CDR3 has 13 amino acids. The germline CDR1 and CDR2 sequences are DFQATT and SNEGSKA (reference sequence). V trimming: 3 bases; J trimming: 4 bases; junction bases outside the gene matches: 4. The CDR3 loop reads CSASLGLGETQYF. CDR3 bases: TGCAGTGCTAGTCTGGGACTAGGAGAGACCCAGTACTTC.

V usage is TRBV21-1 and J usage is TRBJ2-1; the table gives TRBD1 as D, unverified against the DNA. TRBV21-1 is given as a pseudogene. The CDR3 length is 14 residues. The chain's CDR3 is CASRDRGSYNEQFF. The CDR3 DNA is TGTGCCAGCAGGGACAGGGGCTCCTACAATGAGCAGTTCTTC.

The chain uses TRBV7-6 and TRBJ2-5, with D perhaps matching TRBD2 (6 bases). V lost 6 bases to trimming and J lost 5 bases, with 16 bases between them. Germline loops: CDR1 SGHVS, CDR2 FNYEAQ. The CDR3 contains 14 residues. The CDR3 sequence is CASSPGEFRETQYF. Written as DNA, the CDR3 is TGTGCCAGCAGTCCGGGGGAGTTTCGGGAGACCCAGTACTTC.